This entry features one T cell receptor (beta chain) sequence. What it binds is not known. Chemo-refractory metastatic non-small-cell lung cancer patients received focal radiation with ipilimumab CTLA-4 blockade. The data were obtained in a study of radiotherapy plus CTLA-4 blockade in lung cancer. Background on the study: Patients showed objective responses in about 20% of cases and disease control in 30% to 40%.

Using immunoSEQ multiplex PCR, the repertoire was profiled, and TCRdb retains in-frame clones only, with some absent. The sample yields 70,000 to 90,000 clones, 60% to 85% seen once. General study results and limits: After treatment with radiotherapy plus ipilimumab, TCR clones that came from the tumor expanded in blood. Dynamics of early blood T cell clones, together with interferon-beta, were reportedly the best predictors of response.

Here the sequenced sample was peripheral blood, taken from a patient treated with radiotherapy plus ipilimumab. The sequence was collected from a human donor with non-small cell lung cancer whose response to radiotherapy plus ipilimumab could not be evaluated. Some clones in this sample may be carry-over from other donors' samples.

The CDR3 loop is CASSKQDPGRTEAFF. CDR3 DNA sequence: TGTGCCAGCAGCAAACAGGACCCAGGTAGAACTGAAGCTTTCTTT. The V call is TRBV7-8, the J call TRBJ1-1; D is possibly TRBD1 (5 bases). This CDR3 has 15 residues. The V gene's germline CDR1 is SGHVS and CDR2 FQNEAQ. Trimming removed 5 bases at V and 5 bases at J, with 18 bases between.